The entry that follows covers one T cell receptor beta chain sequence. It may be a read error: a sequence one base away is much more abundant. Unique molecular identifiers were incorporated when the TCRbeta library was constructed. Via MiXCR, TCRdb re-called the PCR reads, giving one row per CDR3 protein. Of some 240,000 distinct CDR3 sequences in the sample, 9.7% were seen once. These data belong to a study of T-cell reconstitution after alpha-beta-depleted transplantation in children. Germline assignment: CDR1 MDHEN and CDR2 SYDVKM. This CDR3 is 13 amino acids long. This chain connects TRBV28 to TRBJ1-2, with D tentatively TRBD1 (6 bases). The sequence was collected from a human donor who donated a stem cell graft to a child with SCID. Sequencing used PBMCs from the stem cell graft donor, obtained from the stem cell graft. The CDR3 DNA is TGTGCCAGCTTAAGGGGGGAAAACTATGGCGACACCTTC. This translates into CASLRGENYGDTF.